The 11 T cell receptor beta chains below were found in one sample sequenced in a study of T cell repertoires in cytomegalovirus infection. TCRdb itself ran the reads through MiXCR, one entry per CDR3 protein. Seen here are around 200,000 distinct CDR3 sequences, about 18% observed once, and the top ten hold around 25%. Sequenced: CD8+ T cells from PBMCs. These receptors originate from a human donor in good health (CMV status not recorded). Some clones in this sample may be carry-over from other donors' samples.

A note on this clonotype: Compared with germline, one end of the junction differs, possibly owing to a read error. CDR3 sequence: CASCLVTGSTEAFF. The CDR3 coding sequence is TGTGCCAGCTGCTTAGTAACCGGGAGCACTGAAGCTTTCTTT. The gene calls are TRBV7-8 and TRBJ1-1; no clear D gene. Germline values: CDR1 SGHVS, CDR2 FQNEAQ. The CDR3 is made up of 14 amino acids.

V is TRBV14 and J is TRBJ2-7, with 10 bases matching TRBD2. V was pared by 2 bases and J by 3 bases, with 7 bases of the junction left unmatched. The CDR3 contains 16 residues. CDR1 and CDR2 (germline): SGHDN, FVKESK. The CDR3 sequence is CASSQRLSGGNYEQYF. CDR3 DNA sequence: TGTGCCAGCAGCCAACGCCTTAGCGGGGGGAACTACGAGCAGTACTTC.

A few counts support this clonotype. V is TRBV20-1 and J is TRBJ2-2, with D possibly TRBD2 on 6 matching bases. The CDR3 loop spans 12 amino acids. Per the germline V gene, CDR1 is DFQATT and CDR2 is SNEGSKA (reference sequence). V lost 2 bases and J lost 6, with 7 bases in between. This CDR3 is CSARSGPGELFF. The CDR3 coding sequence is TGCAGTGCTAGAAGCGGGCCCGGGGAGCTGTTTTTT.

This clonotype was seen only a few times. The chain employs TRBV24-1 and TRBJ2-1, with a weak D call TRBD2 (5 bases). The germline gives CDR1 KGHDR, CDR2 SFDVKD. The CDR3 is 13 amino acids. V was pared by 10 bases and J by 0 bases, with 9 bases between. The CDR3 loop is CATSRGSYNEQFF. The CDR3 DNA reads as TGTGCCACTTCTCGGGGCTCCTACAATGAGCAGTTCTTC.

This chain uses TRBV7-9 with TRBJ2-3; the match to TRBD1 covers 8 bases. The J segment lost 3 bases and the V segment lost 5 bases, leaving 7 bases of the junction unmatched. Germline lookup yields CDR1 SEHNR and CDR2 FQNEAQ (reference sequence). CDR3 size: 15 residues. The CDR3 spells CASSPRQGKTDTQYF. Written as DNA, the CDR3 is TGTGCCAGCAGCCCGAGACAGGGGAAGACAGATACGCAGTATTTT.

A word on this clonotype: One end of the junction is discordant with germline, which a read error may explain. V gene TRBV13 combines with J gene TRBJ1-2; tentatively, D is TRBD1 (5 bases). The CDR3 has 15 amino acids. Looked up from germline, CDR1 is PRHDT and CDR2 is FYEKMQ (reference sequence). CDR3 protein: CASSVGTQRDYGCTF. DNA of the CDR3: TGTGCCAGCAGCGTGGGAACTCAAAGGGACTATGGCTGCACCTTC.

The chain uses TRBV5-1 and TRBJ2-1; D possibly corresponds to TRBD2 (6 bases). Trimming pared 7 bases from V and 4 bases from J, leaving 18 bases between. The germline CDR1 and CDR2 sequences are SGHRS and YFSETQ. This CDR3 region has 15 residues. Here the CDR3 DNA reads TGCGCCAGCCGACCCTCGGGGGAGACGTACAATGAGCAGTTCTTC. Translated: CASRPSGETYNEQFF.

This clonotype was seen a handful of times. This rearrangement joins TRBV20-1 to TRBJ2-3, with TRBD2 matching 14 bases. Germline V gene lookup returns CDR1 DFQATT and CDR2 SNEGSKA (reference sequence). Trimming removed 1 base from V and 1 base from J; junction bases left unmatched: 7. The CDR3 has 18 amino acids. The CDR3 coding sequence is TGCAGTGCTAGAGGTCGGACTAGCGGGGGGTCTCGCACAGATACGCAGTATTTT. Its protein product is CSARGRTSGGSRTDTQYF.

About this clonotype itself: Germline is not matched at one junction end, which may reflect a read error. The chain joins TRBV6-1 to TRBJ1-5, with D unclear. This CDR3 region has 13 residues. The V gene's germline CDR1 is MNHNS and CDR2 SASEGT. CDR3 DNA: TGTGCCAGCAGTGGGGGTTCCAATAAGCCCCAGCATTTT. Protein product: CASSGGSNKPQHF.

The genes are TRBV20-1 and TRBJ1-2; no firm D call. Trimming removed 1 base at V and 4 bases at J, with 4 bases between. In germline, CDR1 is DFQATT, CDR2 SNEGSKA (reference sequence). CDR3 length: 11 residues. The CDR3 here is CSARGPYGYTF. The CDR3 DNA reads TGCAGTGCTAGAGGACCCTATGGCTACACCTTC.

This rearrangement joins TRBV11-2 to TRBJ2-5, with D perhaps being TRBD1 or TRBD2 (5 bases each). The ends were cut back, 4 bases at V and 3 bases at J, with 18 bases in the middle. The germline gives CDR1 SGHAT, CDR2 FQNNGV. This CDR3 comprises 16 residues. CDR3 sequence reads: CASSSQIRDGEETQYF. Written as DNA, the CDR3 is TGTGCCAGCAGCTCACAAATCCGGGACGGCGAAGAGACCCAGTACTTC.